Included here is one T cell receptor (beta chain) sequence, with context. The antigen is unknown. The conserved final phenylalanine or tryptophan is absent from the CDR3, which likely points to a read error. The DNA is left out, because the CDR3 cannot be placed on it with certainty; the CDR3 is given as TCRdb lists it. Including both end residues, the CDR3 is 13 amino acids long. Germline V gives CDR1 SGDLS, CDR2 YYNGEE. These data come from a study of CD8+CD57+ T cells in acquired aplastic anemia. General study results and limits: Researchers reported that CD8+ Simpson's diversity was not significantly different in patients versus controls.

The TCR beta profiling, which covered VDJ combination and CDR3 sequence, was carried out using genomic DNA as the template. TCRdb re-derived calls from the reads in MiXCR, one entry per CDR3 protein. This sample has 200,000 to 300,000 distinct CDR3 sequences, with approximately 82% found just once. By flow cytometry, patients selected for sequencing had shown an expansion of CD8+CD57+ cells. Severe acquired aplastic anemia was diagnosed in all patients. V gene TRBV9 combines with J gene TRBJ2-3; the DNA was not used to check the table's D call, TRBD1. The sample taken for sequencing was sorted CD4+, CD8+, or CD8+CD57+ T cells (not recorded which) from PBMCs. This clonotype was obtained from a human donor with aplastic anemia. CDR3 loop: CASSDSNQPQHFV.